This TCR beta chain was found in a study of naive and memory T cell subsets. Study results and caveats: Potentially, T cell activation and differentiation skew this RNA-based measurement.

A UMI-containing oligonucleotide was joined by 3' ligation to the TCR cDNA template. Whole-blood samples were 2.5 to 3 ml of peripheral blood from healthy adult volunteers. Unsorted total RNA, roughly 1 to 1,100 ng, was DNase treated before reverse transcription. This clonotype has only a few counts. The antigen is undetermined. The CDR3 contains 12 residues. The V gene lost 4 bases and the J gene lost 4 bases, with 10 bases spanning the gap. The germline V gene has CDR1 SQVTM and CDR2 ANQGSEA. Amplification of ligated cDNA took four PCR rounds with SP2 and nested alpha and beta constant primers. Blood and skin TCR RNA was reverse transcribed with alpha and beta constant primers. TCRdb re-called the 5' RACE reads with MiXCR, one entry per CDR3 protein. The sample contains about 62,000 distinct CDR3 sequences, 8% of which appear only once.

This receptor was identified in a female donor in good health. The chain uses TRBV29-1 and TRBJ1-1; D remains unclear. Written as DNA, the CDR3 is TGCAGCGTTGGACCGGTGGGCACTGAAGCTTTCTTT. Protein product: CSVGPVGTEAFF.